This T cell receptor beta chain was captured by sequencing in a study of T cell repertoires in cytomegalovirus infection. Study at large: CMV infection together with matching HLA type was indicated by public TCR beta signatures. Study outcomes and limitations: Cumulative frequency (of public TCR beta family members) identified carriers of CMV plus the relevant HLA. Predominance within the ex vivo response was attributable to HLA-C-restricted CMV-specific TCR beta clonotypes.

V was trimmed by 4 bases and J by 0 bases, leaving 6 bases between them. CDR3 size: 13 residues. Germline assignment: CDR1 SGHTA and CDR2 FQGNSA. On this clonotype itself: The antigen is not known.

TCRdb independently ran MiXCR on the reads; one entry per CDR3 protein. The data show around 530,000 distinct CDR3 sequences, approximately 26% seen once. The chain is built from TRBV7-2 and TRBJ1-2; D is uncertain. Sequenced input: PBMCs. The TCR originated in a human donor in good health (CMV status not recorded). Some clones in this sample may be carry-over from other donors' samples. The CDR3 spells CASSSASNYGYTF. Written as DNA, the CDR3 is TGTGCCAGCAGCTCGGCCTCTAACTATGGCTACACCTTC.